The next 3 T cell receptor beta chains were all read from a single sample in a study of T cells in Graves' hyperthyroidism and ophthalmopathy. Using RNA transcripts as the source, TCR beta CDR3 regions were amplified. HTBI primers were used for first-round RT-PCR of the TCR CDR3. In TCRdb, the multiplex PCR reads were re-called with MiXCR into one record per CDR3 protein. The profile shows 660,000 or so distinct CDR3 sequences, less than 25% of them singletons. The sample was blood. The receptors originated from a man aged 30-40 years with Graves' ophthalmopathy.

This clonotype was recorded many times. The gene calls are TRBV11-3 and TRBJ1-1; D is unresolved. V dropped 2 bases and J dropped 1 base, with 5 bases sitting between them. The CDR3 runs 13 residues. Per germline, CDR1 SGHNT and CDR2 YENEEA. CDR3 DNA: TGTGCCAGCAGCTTACAGGAGAACACTGAAGCTTTCTTT. The encoded protein is CASSLQENTEAFF.

This clonotype turned up a few times. The chain has TRBV15 and TRBJ1-3; TRBD1 is a possible D gene (5 bases). Germline V gene sequence: CDR1 LNHNV, CDR2 YYDKDF (reference sequence). CDR3 length: 15 amino acids. With 1 base removed from V and 4 bases from J, the gap between germline ends came to 11 bases. CDR3 region: CATSRADRKGNTIYF. For the CDR3, the DNA is TGTGCCACCAGCAGAGCAGACAGAAAAGGAAACACCATATATTTT.

This clonotype was observed at least ten times. The rearrangement uses TRBV12-3 or TRBV12-4 and TRBJ1-4; 8 bases fit TRBD1. With 5 bases clipped from V and 10 bases from J, the junction kept 15 bases outside the gene matches. This CDR3 is 16 amino acids long. The CDR3 spells CASSLSPGTGGGKLFF. In nucleotides, the CDR3 is TGTGCCAGCAGTCTCAGCCCCGGGACAGGTGGCGGAAAACTGTTTTTT.